This T cell receptor (beta chain) was identified in a study of sequential checkpoint blockade in melanoma. The CDR3 has 15 residues. CDR1 is SGHDN and CDR2 is FVKESK in the germline V gene. Trimming cost V 0 bases and J 2 bases; bases outside gene matches: 1. This sample's treatment: randomized to nivolumab then ipilimumab (arm A) or the reverse (arm B). Sequencing used immunoSEQ multiplex PCR; TCRdb keeps in-frame clones, though not all of them. Among about 27,000 clones, around 77% were seen once, and the ten largest hold roughly 15%. The sequence derives from a human donor with melanoma. The material sequenced was CD8+ T cells sorted from blood (inferred from file names), taken from a patient given nivolumab and ipilimumab in sequence. V is TRBV14 and J is TRBJ2-4; TRBD1 matches 7 bases. The CDR3 reads CASSQEQGPKNIQYF. DNA of the CDR3: TGTGCCAGCAGCCAAGAACAGGGGCCCAAAAACATTCAGTACTTC.